These 20 T cell receptor beta chains were sequenced from one sample in a study of radiation and T cells in renal cell carcinoma. Documented time point: blood 4 weeks post-SBRT, at nephrectomy. The treatment denotes: 15 Gy SBRT to primary tumor, nephrectomy 4 weeks later. Clones were sequenced by immunoSEQ multiplex PCR, and TCRdb holds only the in-frame ones, with some missing. The table lists fewer than 200,000 clones, around 90% of them singletons, with about 11% in the top ten. The sample was blood, taken from a patient whose treatment included radiotherapy and nephrectomy. Receptors originate from a woman aged 50 to 60 with renal cell carcinoma.

V gene TRBV6-1 combines with J gene TRBJ1-3; D is ambiguous. The germline V gene encodes CDR1 MNHNS and CDR2 SASEGT. V was pared by 2 bases and J by 1 base, with 9 bases between. The CDR3 has 15 amino acids. The DNA of the CDR3 is TGTGCCAGCAGTGAATTCGGGATGTCTGGAAACACCATATATTTT. Its protein product is CASSEFGMSGNTIYF.

The gene calls are TRBV7-8 and TRBJ1-1; D is ambiguous. V lost 5 bases and J lost 1, with 11 bases in between. CDR1 is SGHVS, CDR2 FQNEAQ, per germline. The length of the CDR3 is 14 residues. In DNA form, the CDR3 reads TGTGCCAGCAGCCGCCTAGGAGGGAACACTGAAGCTTTCTTT. As protein: CASSRLGGNTEAFF.

This chain joins TRBV11-2 and TRBJ2-3; the D is unclear. V gave up 3 bases and J gave up 6 bases, with 13 bases separating them. Germline values: CDR1 SGHAT, CDR2 FQNNGV. The CDR3 is made up of 14 amino acids. CDR3 region: CASSLGWQSDTQYF. The CDR3 bases are TGTGCCAGCAGCTTGGGCTGGCAATCGGATACGCAGTATTTT.

This clone was recorded a few times. The rearrangement links TRBV4-3 to TRBJ1-5; 7 nucleotides line up with TRBD1. The germline V gene has CDR1 LGHNA and CDR2 YSLEER. The CDR3 sequence is 14 residues long. After removal of 4 bases from V and 7 bases from J, the junction contained 7 bases not matched to a gene. This chain's CDR3 is CASSRTGVIQPQHF. The CDR3 DNA sequence: TGCGCCAGCAGCCGTACAGGGGTTATCCAGCCCCAGCATTTT.

The chain carries TRBV4-1 and TRBJ2-7, with D perhaps given as TRBD1 or TRBD2 (6 bases each). Germline-derived CDR1 and CDR2 are MGHRA and YSYEKL. CDR3 length: 18 residues. V was trimmed by 0 bases and J by 0 bases, leaving 18 bases between them. The CDR3 sequence: CASSQERGVGGSSYEQYF. As DNA, the CDR3 is TGCGCCAGCAGCCAAGAGAGGGGGGTCGGGGGAAGCTCCTACGAGCAGTACTTC.

The chain is built from TRBV5-6 and TRBJ2-7; 7 nucleotides line up with TRBD1. This CDR3 spans 13 amino acids. Germline CDR1 and CDR2: SGHDT and YYEEEE. V lost 2 bases and J lost 2; bases outside the gene matches: 1. CDR3 DNA: TGTGCCAGCAGCTTCGGGACAGCCTACGAGCAGTACTTC. Residues: CASSFGTAYEQYF. Supplemented by reference TRBV5-6 and TRBJ2-7, the full variable domain reads DAGVTQSPTHLIKTRGQQVTLRCSPKSGHDTVSWYQQALGQGPQFIFQYYEEEERQRGNFPDRFSGHQFPNYSSELNVNALLLGDSALYLCASSFGTAYEQYFGPGTRLTVT.

The chain links TRBV10-1 to TRBJ2-7; unclear D gene. The length of the CDR3 is 13 residues. Trimming took 2 bases from V and 3 from J, leaving 8 bases between them. Germline V lookup: CDR1 WNHNN, CDR2 SYGVQD (reference sequence). The CDR3 loop is CASSEDPGYEQYF. CDR3 nucleotide sequence: TGCGCCAGCAGTGAGGACCCAGGCTACGAGCAGTACTTC.

The genes are TRBV6-6 and TRBJ2-7; the D is unclear. This CDR3 contains 13 residues. Trimming took off 4 bases at V and 3 bases at J, with 10 bases between the two ends. The germline V gene has CDR1 MNHNY and CDR2 SVGAGI (reference sequence). CDR3 loop: CASSFNSDYEQYF. The CDR3 DNA sequence: TGTGCCAGCAGTTTTAACAGCGACTACGAGCAGTACTTC.

This clone was recorded only once. The gene calls are TRBV19 and TRBJ2-1; TRBD2 agrees at 9 bases. The CDR3 is 17 residues long. V lost 5 bases and J lost 1; bases outside the gene matches: 9. The V gene's germline CDR1 is LNHDA and CDR2 SQIVND (reference sequence). Here the CDR3 DNA reads TGTGCCAGTAGTCCCCGTAGTAGCGGGGGATCCTACAATGAGCAGTTCTTC. Translated: CASSPRSSGGSYNEQFF.

The gene calls are TRBV18 and TRBJ1-2; TRBD1 matches at 10 bases. CDR1 and CDR2 (germline): KGHSH, LQKENI. This CDR3 is built from 13 residues. V trimming: 4 bases; J trimming: 8 bases; junction bases outside the gene matches: 4. This chain's CDR3 is CASSQGTGDGYTF. DNA of the CDR3: TGTGCCAGCTCACAGGGGACAGGGGACGGCTACACCTTC.

The V gene is TRBV19, the J gene TRBJ2-2; no firm D call. CDR1 LNHDA and CDR2 SQIVND come from the germline V gene (reference sequence). Trimming left V 8 bases short and J 11 bases short, with 9 bases between. The CDR3 is 10 amino acids. CDR3 sequence reads: CASSDGELFF. The CDR3 bases are TGTGCCAGTTCGGACGGAGAGCTGTTTTTT.

This chain uses TRBV5-1 with TRBJ1-2; 8 bases fit TRBD1. The CDR3 runs to 14 residues. CDR1 is SGHRS, CDR2 YFSETQ, per germline. V shed 4 bases and J 8 bases; nucleotides not matched to a gene: 10. CDR3 region: CASSQTWTGSGYTF. CDR3 nucleotide sequence: TGCGCCAGCAGCCAAACCTGGACAGGGAGCGGCTACACCTTC.

This clone was found a few times. The chain couples TRBV29-1 to TRBJ1-2; no firm D call. Looked up from germline, CDR1 is SQVTM and CDR2 is ANQGSEA. The V gene lost 6 bases and the J gene lost 2 bases, with 10 bases spanning the gap. This CDR3 spans 12 amino acids. The CDR3 DNA reads as TGCAGCGTCGTGGACGGAAACTATGGCTACACCTTC. Protein product: CSVVDGNYGYTF.

The chain links TRBV6-1 to TRBJ1-5, with a possible D match to TRBD1 (6 bases). Trimming pared 8 bases from V and 12 bases from J, leaving 23 bases between. This CDR3 has 14 amino acids. Looked up from germline, CDR1 is MNHNS and CDR2 is SASEGT. The CDR3 protein is CASRIQGYPLLQHF. CDR3 DNA sequence: TGTGCCAGCCGCATTCAGGGGTATCCTCTTCTCCAGCATTTT.

V and J are TRBV5-1 and TRBJ1-6; 8 bases fit TRBD1. Germline-derived CDR1 and CDR2 are SGHRS and YFSETQ. The CDR3 is made up of 17 amino acids. V lost 3 bases and J lost 1; bases outside the gene matches: 6. CDR3 nucleotide sequence: TGCGCCAGCAGCTCGGAGGGACAGGCGTCCTATAATTCACCCCTCCACTTT. This codes for CASSSEGQASYNSPLHF.

This chain uses TRBV6-6 with TRBJ2-2, with a tentative D call TRBD1 (5 bases). There are 15 residues in the CDR3. Germline lookup yields CDR1 MNHNY and CDR2 SVGAGI (reference sequence). The germline V and J ends were trimmed by 4 bases and 4 bases, with 13 bases remaining between them. CDR3: CASSLQELLTGELFF. As DNA, the CDR3 is TGTGCCAGCAGTTTACAGGAGCTTCTCACCGGGGAGCTGTTTTTT.

The gene calls are TRBV18 and TRBJ1-4, with TRBD1 identical over 7 bases. Per germline, CDR1 KGHSH and CDR2 LQKENI. V was clipped by 5 bases and J by 7 bases; unmatched bases: 7. The CDR3 has 14 residues. The CDR3 DNA sequence: TGTGCCAGCTCATCTCGACAGGGAGGTGAAAAACTGTTTTTT. As protein: CASSSRQGGEKLFF.

The V gene is TRBV5-1, the J gene TRBJ2-7; no clear D. Looked up from germline, CDR1 is SGHRS and CDR2 is YFSETQ. The CDR3 runs 13 residues. V lost 7 bases and J lost 6, with 17 bases in between. The CDR3 sequence: CASGTRRPSEQYF. Written as DNA, the CDR3 is TGCGCCAGCGGTACAAGGCGCCCTAGCGAGCAGTACTTC.

This clone appeared a single time. J is TRBJ2-1 and V is TRBV18; 15 bases match TRBD2. CDR3 length equals 15 residues. V gave up 3 bases and J gave up 10 bases; unmatched junction bases: 4. CDR1 and CDR2 (germline): KGHSH, LQKENI. The CDR3: CASSPPGLAGGEQFF. CDR3 coding DNA: TGTGCCAGCTCACCCCCGGGACTAGCGGGGGGAGAGCAGTTCTTC. The variable domain in full, completed from reference TRBV18 and TRBJ2-1, reads NAGVMQNPRHLVRRRGQEARLRCSPMKGHSHVYWYRQLPEEGLKFMVYLQKENIIDESGMPKERFSAEFPKEGPSILRIQQVVRGDSAAYFCASSPPGLAGGEQFFGPGTRLTVL.

The chain couples TRBV10-3 to TRBJ1-2; D not resolved. Germline V gene sequence: CDR1 ENHRY, CDR2 SYGVKD. Trimming stripped 7 bases from V and 3 bases from J, with 24 bases between. This CDR3 spans 17 amino acids. CDR3 bases: TGTGCCATCACCCAAAATCCGGGAGGCACCTTAGACTATGGCTACACCTTC. Protein product: CAITQNPGGTLDYGYTF.